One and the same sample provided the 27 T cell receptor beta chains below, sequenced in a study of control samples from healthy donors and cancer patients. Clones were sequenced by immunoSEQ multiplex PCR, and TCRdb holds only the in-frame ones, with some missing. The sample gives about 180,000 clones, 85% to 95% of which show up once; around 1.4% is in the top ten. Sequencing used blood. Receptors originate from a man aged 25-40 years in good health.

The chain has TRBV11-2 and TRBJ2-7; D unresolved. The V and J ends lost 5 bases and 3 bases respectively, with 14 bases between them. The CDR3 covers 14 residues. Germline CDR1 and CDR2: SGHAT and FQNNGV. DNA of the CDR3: TGTGCCAGCAGCATCCGGACCGTAAGCTACGAGCAGTACTTC. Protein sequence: CASSIRTVSYEQYF.

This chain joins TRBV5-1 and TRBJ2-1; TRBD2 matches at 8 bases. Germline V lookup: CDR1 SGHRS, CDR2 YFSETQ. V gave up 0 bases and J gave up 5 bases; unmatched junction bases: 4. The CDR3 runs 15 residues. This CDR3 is CASSLALAGNNEQFF. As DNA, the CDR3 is TGCGCCAGCAGCTTGGCCTTAGCGGGGAACAATGAGCAGTTCTTC.

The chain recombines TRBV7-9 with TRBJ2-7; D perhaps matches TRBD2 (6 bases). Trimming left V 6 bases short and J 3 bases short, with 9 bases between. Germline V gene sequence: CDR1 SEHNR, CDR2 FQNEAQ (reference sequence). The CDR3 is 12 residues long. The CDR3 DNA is TGTGCCAGCAGGGGACTTGGCTACGAGCAGTACTTC. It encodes CASRGLGYEQYF.

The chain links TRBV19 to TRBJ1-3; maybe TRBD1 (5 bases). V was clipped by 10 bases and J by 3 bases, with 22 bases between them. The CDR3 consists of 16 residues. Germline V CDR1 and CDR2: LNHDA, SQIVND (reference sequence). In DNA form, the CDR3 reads TGTGCCACGAACCCAGTGGGGGAGGCGAATGGAAACACCATATATTTT. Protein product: CATNPVGEANGNTIYF.

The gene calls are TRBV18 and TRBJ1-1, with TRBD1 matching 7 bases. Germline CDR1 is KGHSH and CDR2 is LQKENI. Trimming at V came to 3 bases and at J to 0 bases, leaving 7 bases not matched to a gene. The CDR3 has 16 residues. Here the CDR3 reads CASSPGGTAMNTEAFF. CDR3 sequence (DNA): TGTGCCAGCTCACCCGGCGGGACAGCGATGAACACTGAAGCTTTCTTT.

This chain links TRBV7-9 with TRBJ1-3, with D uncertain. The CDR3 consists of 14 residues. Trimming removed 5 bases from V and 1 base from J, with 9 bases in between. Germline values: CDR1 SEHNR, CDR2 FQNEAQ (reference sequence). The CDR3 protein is CASSAIGSGNTIYF. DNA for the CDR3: TGTGCCAGCAGCGCCATAGGGTCTGGAAACACCATATATTTT.

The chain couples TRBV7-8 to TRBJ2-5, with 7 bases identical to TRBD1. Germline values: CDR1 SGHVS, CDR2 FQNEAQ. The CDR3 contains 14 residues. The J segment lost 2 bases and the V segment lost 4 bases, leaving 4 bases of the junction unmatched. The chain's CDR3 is CASSSTGDQETQYF. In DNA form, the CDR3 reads TGTGCCAGCAGCTCAACAGGGGATCAAGAGACCCAGTACTTC.

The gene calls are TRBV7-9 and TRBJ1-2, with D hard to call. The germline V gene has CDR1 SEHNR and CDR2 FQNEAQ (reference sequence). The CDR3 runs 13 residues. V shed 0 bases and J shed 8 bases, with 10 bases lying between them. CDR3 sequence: CASSLATAGGYTF. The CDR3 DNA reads TGTGCCAGCAGCTTAGCGACGGCGGGGGGCTACACCTTC.

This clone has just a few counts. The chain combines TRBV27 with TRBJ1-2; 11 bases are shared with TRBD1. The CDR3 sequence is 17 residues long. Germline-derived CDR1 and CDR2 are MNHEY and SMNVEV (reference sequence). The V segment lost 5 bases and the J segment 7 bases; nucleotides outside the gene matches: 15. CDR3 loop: CASSPIGQGALLGGYTF. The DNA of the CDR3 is TGTGCCAGCAGTCCGATAGGACAGGGGGCGCTCTTGGGTGGCTACACCTTC.

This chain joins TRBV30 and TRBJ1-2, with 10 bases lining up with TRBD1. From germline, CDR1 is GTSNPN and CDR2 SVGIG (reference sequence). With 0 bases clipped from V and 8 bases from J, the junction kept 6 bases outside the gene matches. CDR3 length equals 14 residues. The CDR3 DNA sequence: TGTGCCTGGAGTGTCCAAGGGACAGGGGTCGGCTACACCTTC. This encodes CAWSVQGTGVGYTF.

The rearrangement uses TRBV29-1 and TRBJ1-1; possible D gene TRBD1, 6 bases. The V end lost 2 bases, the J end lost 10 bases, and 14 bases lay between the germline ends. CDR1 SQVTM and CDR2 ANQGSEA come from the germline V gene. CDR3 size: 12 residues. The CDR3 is CSVERGGQGAFF. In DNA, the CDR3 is TGCAGCGTTGAACGGGGGGGGCAGGGAGCTTTCTTT.

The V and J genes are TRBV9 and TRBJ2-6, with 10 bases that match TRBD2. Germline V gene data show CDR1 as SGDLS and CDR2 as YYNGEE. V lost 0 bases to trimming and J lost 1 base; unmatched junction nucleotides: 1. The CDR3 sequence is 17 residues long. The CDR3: CASSVERGGSGANVLTF. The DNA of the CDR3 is TGTGCCAGCAGCGTAGAGCGGGGGGGTTCTGGGGCCAACGTCCTGACTTTC.

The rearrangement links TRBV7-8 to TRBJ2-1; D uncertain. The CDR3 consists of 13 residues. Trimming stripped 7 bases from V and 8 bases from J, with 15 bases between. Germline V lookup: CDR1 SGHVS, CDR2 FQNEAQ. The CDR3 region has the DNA TGTGCCAGCACCCATCCCGGAGACGATGAGCAGTTCTTC. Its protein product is CASTHPGDDEQFF.

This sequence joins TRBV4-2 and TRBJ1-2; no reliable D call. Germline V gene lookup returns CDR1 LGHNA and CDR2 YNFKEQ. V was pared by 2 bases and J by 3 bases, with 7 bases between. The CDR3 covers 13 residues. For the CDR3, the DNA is TGTGCCAGCAGCCAACCCGGGGACTATGGCTACACCTTC. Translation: CASSQPGDYGYTF.

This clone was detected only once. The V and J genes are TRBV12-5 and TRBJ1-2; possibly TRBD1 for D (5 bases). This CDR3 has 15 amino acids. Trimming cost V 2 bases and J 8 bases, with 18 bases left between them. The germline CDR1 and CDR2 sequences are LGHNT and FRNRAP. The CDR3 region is CASGLSSGRQNGYTF. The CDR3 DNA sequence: TGTGCTAGTGGTTTGAGTTCAGGCCGACAGAACGGCTACACCTTC. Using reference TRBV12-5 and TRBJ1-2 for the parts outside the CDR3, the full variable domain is DARVTQTPRHKVTEMGQEVTMRCQPILGHNTVFWYRQTMMQGLELLAYFRNRAPLDDSGMPKDRFSAEMPDATLATLKIQPSEPRDSAVYFCASGLSSGRQNGYTFGSGTRLTVV.

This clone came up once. CDR3 loop: CASSSWTSVSYNEQFF. The CDR3 DNA reads TGTGCCAGCAGCTCCTGGACTAGCGTGTCCTACAATGAGCAGTTCTTC. This chain uses TRBV11-1 with TRBJ2-1, with TRBD2 matching over 9 bases. There are 16 residues in the CDR3. Germline V gene lookup returns CDR1 SGHAT and CDR2 FQDESV (reference sequence). After removal of 4 bases from V and 1 base from J, the junction contained 5 bases not matched to a gene.

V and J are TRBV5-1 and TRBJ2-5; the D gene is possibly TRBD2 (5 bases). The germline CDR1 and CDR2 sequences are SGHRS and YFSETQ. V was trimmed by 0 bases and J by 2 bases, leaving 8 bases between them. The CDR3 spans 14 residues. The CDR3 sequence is CASSLGGIQETQYF. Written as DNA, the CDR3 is TGCGCCAGCAGCTTGGGAGGGATACAAGAGACCCAGTACTTC.

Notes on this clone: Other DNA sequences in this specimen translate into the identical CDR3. The chain's CDR3 is CASSLGGSGNTIYF. The CDR3 DNA reads TGCGCCAGCAGCTTGGGGGGCTCTGGAAACACCATATATTTT. The chain links TRBV5-1 to TRBJ1-3, with D uncertain. Germline assignment: CDR1 SGHRS and CDR2 YFSETQ. V lost 0 bases to trimming and J lost 0 bases, with 4 bases between them. This CDR3 is built from 14 residues.

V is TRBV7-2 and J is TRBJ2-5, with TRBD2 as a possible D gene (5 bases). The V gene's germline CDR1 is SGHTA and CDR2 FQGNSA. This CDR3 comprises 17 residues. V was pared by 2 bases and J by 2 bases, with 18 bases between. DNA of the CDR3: TGTGCCAGCAGCTTAATGGGCCGGGGATCGACTCAAGAGACCCAGTACTTC. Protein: CASSLMGRGSTQETQYF.

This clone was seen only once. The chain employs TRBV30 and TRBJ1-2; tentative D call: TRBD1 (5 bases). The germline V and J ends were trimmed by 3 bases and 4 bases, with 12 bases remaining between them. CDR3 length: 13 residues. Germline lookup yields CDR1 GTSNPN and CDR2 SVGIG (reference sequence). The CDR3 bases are TGTGCCTGGAGGAATACAGGAACCTATGGCTACACCTTC. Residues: CAWRNTGTYGYTF.

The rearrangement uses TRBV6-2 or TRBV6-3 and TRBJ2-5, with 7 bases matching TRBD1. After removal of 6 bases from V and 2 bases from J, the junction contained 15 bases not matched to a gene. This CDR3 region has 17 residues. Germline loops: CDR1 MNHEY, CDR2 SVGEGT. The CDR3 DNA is TGTGCCAGCAGCCGCTACCCGGGGACAGCTCAACAAGAGACCCAGTACTTC. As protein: CASSRYPGTAQQETQYF.

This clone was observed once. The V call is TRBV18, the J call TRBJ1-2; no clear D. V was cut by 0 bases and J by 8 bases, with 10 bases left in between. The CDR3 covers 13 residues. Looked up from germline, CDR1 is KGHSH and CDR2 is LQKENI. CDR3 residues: CASSPPIGMGYTF. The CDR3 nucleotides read TGTGCCAGCTCACCACCTATAGGTATGGGCTACACCTTC.

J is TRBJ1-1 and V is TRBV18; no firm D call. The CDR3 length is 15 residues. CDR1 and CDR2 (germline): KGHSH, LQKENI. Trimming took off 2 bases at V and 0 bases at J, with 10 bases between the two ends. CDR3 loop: CASSPDVRLNTEAFF. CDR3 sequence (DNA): TGTGCCAGCTCACCAGATGTGCGGTTGAACACTGAAGCTTTCTTT.

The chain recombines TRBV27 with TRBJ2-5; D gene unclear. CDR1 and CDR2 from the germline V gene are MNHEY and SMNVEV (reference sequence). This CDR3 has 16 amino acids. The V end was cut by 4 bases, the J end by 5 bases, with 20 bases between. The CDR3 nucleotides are TGTGCCAGCAGTTATAATCCCGCGGCACCGAGGGAGACCCAGTACTTC. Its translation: CASSYNPAAPRETQYF.

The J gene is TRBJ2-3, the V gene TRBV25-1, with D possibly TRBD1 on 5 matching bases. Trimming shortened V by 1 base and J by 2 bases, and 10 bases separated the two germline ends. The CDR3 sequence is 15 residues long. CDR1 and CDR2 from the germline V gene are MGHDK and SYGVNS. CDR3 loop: CASSELDSNTDTQYF. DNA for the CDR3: TGTGCCAGCAGTGAATTAGACAGCAACACAGATACGCAGTATTTT.

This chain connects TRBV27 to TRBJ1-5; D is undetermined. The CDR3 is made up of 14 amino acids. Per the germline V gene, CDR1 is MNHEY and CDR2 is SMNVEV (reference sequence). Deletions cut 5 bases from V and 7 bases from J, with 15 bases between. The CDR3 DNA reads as TGTGCCAGCAGTCTCCACGGGAAGGAACAGCCCCAGCATTTT. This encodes CASSLHGKEQPQHF.

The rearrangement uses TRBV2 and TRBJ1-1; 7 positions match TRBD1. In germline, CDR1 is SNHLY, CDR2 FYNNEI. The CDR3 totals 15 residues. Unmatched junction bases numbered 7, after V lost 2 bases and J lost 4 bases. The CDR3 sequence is CASSELPRGVTEAFF. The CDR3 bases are TGTGCCAGCAGTGAACTTCCCAGGGGGGTCACTGAAGCTTTCTTT.